These T cell receptor beta chains were read from a single sample in a study of cytomegalovirus exposure and HLA in healthy donors. TCRdb's table, derived via immunoSEQ multiplex PCR, lists solely in-frame clones and lacks some. The profile shows approximately 70,000 clones, 85% to 95% of them singletons. Source material: PBMCs. The receptors shown here come from a woman younger than 30 in good health and CMV-seronegative. CDR3s include the opening cysteine and the closing phenylalanine or tryptophan. Each record gives: D gene, clone size, J gene, V gene, CDR3 DNA, CDR3 protein. A D gene is named only where the DNA matches it firmly. Size values are once, few and many counts, or a class for expanded clones, and some rows have none.

D gene: TRBD1; clone size: NA; J gene: TRBJ2-7; V gene: TRBV28; CDR3 DNA: TGTGCCAGCAGTTTTTTCGGGACAGGGGCCGGCGAGCAGTACTTC; CDR3 protein: CASSFFGTGAGEQYF
D gene: TRBD1; clone size: NA; J gene: TRBJ1-1; V gene: TRBV5-6; CDR3 DNA: TGTGCCAGCAGCTCGACAGGGGGCGCGAGGGACACTGAAGCTTTCTTT; CDR3 protein: CASSSTGGARDTEAFF
D gene: TRBD1; clone size: NA; J gene: TRBJ1-6; V gene: TRBV5-1; CDR3 DNA: TGCGCCAGCAGCTTGGTGGGGGACAGGGTTAATTCACCCCTCCACTTT; CDR3 protein: CASSLVGDRVNSPLHF
D gene: NA; clone size: NA; J gene: TRBJ1-5; V gene: TRBV4-3; CDR3 DNA: TGCGCCAGCAGCCAAGATATTTTGGGGGGTCAGCCCCAGCATTTT; CDR3 protein: CASSQDILGGQPQHF
D gene: TRBD1; clone size: NA; J gene: TRBJ2-7; V gene: TRBV5-1; CDR3 DNA: TGCGCCAGCAGCTTGGCCGACAGGGGATCCCTCCTTTTC; CDR3 protein: CASSLADRGSLLF
D gene: TRBD1; clone size: once; J gene: TRBJ1-2; V gene: TRBV30; CDR3 DNA: TGTGCCTGGAGGAGGAACAGGGGGCGCCTGTATGGCTACACCTTC; CDR3 protein: CAWRRNRGRLYGYTF
D gene: TRBD1; clone size: NA; J gene: TRBJ2-7; V gene: TRBV2; CDR3 DNA: TGTGCCAGCAACAAAGACAGGGGGCAGAGCTACGAGCAGTACTTC; CDR3 protein: CASNKDRGQSYEQYF
D gene: NA; clone size: NA; J gene: TRBJ1-2; V gene: TRBV6-4; CDR3 DNA: TGTGCCAGCAGCTCTCCGGGAGGGTCGTATGGCTACACCTTC; CDR3 protein: CASSSPGGSYGYTF
D gene: NA; clone size: NA; J gene: TRBJ2-3; V gene: TRBV6-4; CDR3 DNA: TGTGCCAGCAGTGACTCAATCAGGTCGAGCACAGATACGCAGTATTTT; CDR3 protein: CASSDSIRSSTDTQYF
D gene: NA; clone size: NA; J gene: TRBJ1-2; V gene: TRBV7-8; CDR3 DNA: TGTGCCAGCGCACAGTTTTGGGCAGAAAGAGCTAACTATGGCTACACCTTC; CDR3 protein: CASAQFWAERANYGYTF
D gene: TRBD2; clone size: NA; J gene: TRBJ2-1; V gene: TRBV7-2; CDR3 DNA: TGTGCCAGCAGCTTAGGGTACTTGCGGGGGGGCCGTCTCAATGAGCAGTTCTTC; CDR3 protein: CASSLGYLRGGRLNEQFF
D gene: NA; clone size: few; J gene: TRBJ1-3; V gene: TRBV6-6; CDR3 DNA: TGTGCCAGCAGTTCCGGACAGCTTTCTGGAAACACCATATATTTT; CDR3 protein: CASSSGQLSGNTIYF
D gene: NA; clone size: NA; J gene: TRBJ1-1; V gene: TRBV15; CDR3 DNA: TGTGCCACCGGCAAACCGGGGGAGTGGGGGGGGAACACTGAAGCTTTCTTT; CDR3 protein: CATGKPGEWGGNTEAFF
D gene: TRBD1; clone size: NA; J gene: TRBJ1-4; V gene: TRBV27; CDR3 DNA: TGTGCCAGCAGTCCGCGGACAGGGGGTAATGAAAAACTGTTTTTT; CDR3 protein: CASSPRTGGNEKLFF
D gene: NA; clone size: NA; J gene: TRBJ2-7; V gene: TRBV28; CDR3 DNA: TGTGCCAGCAGTAAAGGGGGAACCTCCTACGAGCAGTACTTC; CDR3 protein: CASSKGGTSYEQYF
D gene: TRBD1; clone size: NA; J gene: TRBJ1-2; V gene: TRBV2; CDR3 DNA: TGTGCCAGCAGTGAAACCCGGACAGGGAGGAATGGCTACACCTTC; CDR3 protein: CASSETRTGRNGYTF
D gene: TRBD1; clone size: NA; J gene: TRBJ2-4; V gene: TRBV19; CDR3 DNA: TGTGCCAGTAGTCATATAGGAACGTGGACAGGGAGAGGGATTGCCAAAAACATTCAGTACTTC; CDR3 protein: CASSHIGTWTGRGIAKNIQYF
D gene: NA; clone size: NA; J gene: TRBJ2-7; V gene: TRBV5-5; CDR3 DNA: TGTGCCAGCAGCTCCACGACAGGTTGGAGATACGAGCAGTACTTC; CDR3 protein: CASSSTTGWRYEQYF
D gene: NA; clone size: NA; J gene: TRBJ1-5; V gene: TRBV19; CDR3 DNA: TGTGCCAGTAGTATAGGGGGCAGCCCCAATCAGCCCCAGCATTTT; CDR3 protein: CASSIGGSPNQPQHF
D gene: NA; clone size: NA; J gene: TRBJ1-6; V gene: TRBV5-4; CDR3 DNA: TGTGCCAGCAGCTCTAACAGGGCAAGCTCCTATAATTCACCCCTCCACTTT; CDR3 protein: CASSSNRASSYNSPLHF